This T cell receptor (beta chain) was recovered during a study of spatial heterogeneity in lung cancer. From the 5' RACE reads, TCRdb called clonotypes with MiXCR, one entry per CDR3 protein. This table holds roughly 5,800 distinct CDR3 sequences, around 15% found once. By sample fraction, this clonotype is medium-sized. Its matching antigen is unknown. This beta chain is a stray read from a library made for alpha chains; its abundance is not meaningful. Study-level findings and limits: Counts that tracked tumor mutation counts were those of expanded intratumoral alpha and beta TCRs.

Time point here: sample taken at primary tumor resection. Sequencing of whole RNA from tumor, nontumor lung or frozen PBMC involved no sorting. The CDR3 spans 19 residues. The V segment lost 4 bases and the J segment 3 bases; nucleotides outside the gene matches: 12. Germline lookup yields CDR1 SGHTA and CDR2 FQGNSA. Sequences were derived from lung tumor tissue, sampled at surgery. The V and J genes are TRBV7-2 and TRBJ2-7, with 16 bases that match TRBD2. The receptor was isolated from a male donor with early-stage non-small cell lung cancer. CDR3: CASSSPPTGLAGGYYEQYF. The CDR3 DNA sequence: TGTGCCAGCAGCTCGCCTCCTACGGGACTAGCGGGGGGGTACTACGAGCAGTACTTC.